The clone carrying this T cell receptor (beta chain) was observed at least ten times. The data were obtained in a study of regulatory T cells in long-lasting Graves disease. Study overall: Persistence in Graves' disease required over 5 years of antithyroid drugs plus positive TSH receptor antibodies.

V gave up 0 bases and J gave up 4 bases, with 6 bases separating them. CDR1 MNHEY and CDR2 SMNVEV come from the germline V gene (reference sequence). The CDR3 extends over 13 amino acids. Assembly of TCR beta libraries relied on iRepertoire HTBI primers together with Arm-PCR of CDR3 regions. Methods used by the authors: Segment identification across samples yielded 60 or so TRBV and around 13 TRBJ segments. One entry per CDR3 protein, called by TCRdb with MiXCR from the multiplex PCR reads. The V and J calls shown here were made by TCRdb, not taken from the authors' results. In the table there are about 470,000 distinct CDR3 sequences, less than 25% of which are singletons. As to time point: persistent/refractory GD, antithyroid drugs over 5 years with positive TRAb. The TCR library was made from RNA extracted from PBMCs.

Sequencing was performed on peripheral blood mononuclear cells (PBMCs), taken when the disease was refractory, from a patient treated with antithyroid drugs. This chain connects TRBV27 to TRBJ2-5, with unresolved D. This sequence originates from a female donor with Graves disease. CDR3 region: CASSLSWGETQYF. Written as DNA, the CDR3 is TGTGCCAGCAGTTTATCGTGGGGAGAGACCCAGTACTTC.